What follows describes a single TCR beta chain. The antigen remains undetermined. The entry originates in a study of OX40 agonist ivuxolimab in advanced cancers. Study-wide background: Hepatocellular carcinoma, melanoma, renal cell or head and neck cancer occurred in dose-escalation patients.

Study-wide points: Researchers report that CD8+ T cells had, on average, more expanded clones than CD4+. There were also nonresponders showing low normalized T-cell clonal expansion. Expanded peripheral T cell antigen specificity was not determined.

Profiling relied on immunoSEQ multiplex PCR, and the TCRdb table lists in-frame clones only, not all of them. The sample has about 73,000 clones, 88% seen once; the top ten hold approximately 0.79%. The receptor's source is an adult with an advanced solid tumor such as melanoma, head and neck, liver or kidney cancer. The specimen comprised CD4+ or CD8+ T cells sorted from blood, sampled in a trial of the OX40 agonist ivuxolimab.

Written as DNA, the CDR3 is TGCGCCAGCAGCCAAGCCCGGGACTTTGAGCAGTTCTTC. This gives the protein CASSQARDFEQFF. The V gene is TRBV4-1, the J gene TRBJ2-1; possible D gene TRBD2, 6 bases. Per germline, CDR1 MGHRA and CDR2 YSYEKL. The V gene lost 1 base and the J gene lost 9 bases, with 10 bases spanning the gap. This CDR3 comprises 13 residues.